The clone carrying this TCR beta chain appeared a few times. This record comes from a study of blood T cell repertoires in COVID-19. Study-wide context: Samples taken during acute and convalescent COVID-19 were collected in the United States, Italy and Spain.

Sequenced by immunoSEQ multiplex PCR; TCRdb stores in-frame clones only, minus some. The data hold 250,000 to 300,000 clones, with around 80% observed a single time. This CDR3 comprises 16 residues. The germline gives CDR1 KGHSH, CDR2 LQKENI. The ends were cut back, 0 bases at V and 2 bases at J, with 11 bases in the middle. The chain joins TRBV18 to TRBJ1-5; no clear D. The source is a man aged 80 or over with acute or convalescent COVID-19. Sequenced material: peripheral blood. CDR3: CASSPPTSQGNQPQHF. In DNA, the CDR3 is TGTGCCAGCTCACCACCAACCAGCCAGGGCAATCAGCCCCAGCATTTT.